This TCR beta chain was recorded in a study of STAT3 mutations in large granular lymphocyte leukemia. Broader study findings: At least one immunodominant TCR beta clonotype appeared in every T-cell large granular lymphocyte leukemia patient.

Libraries were prepared by immunoSEQ multiplex PCR; TCRdb keeps only in-frame clonotypes and omits some of them. Here the sample spans some 37,000 clones, 70% to 90% being singletons. CDR3 size: 14 residues. In germline, CDR1 is SGHDT, CDR2 YYEEEE. V was shortened by 2 bases and J by 9 bases, with 12 bases between the two germline ends. About this clone itself: The antigen is undetermined.

The J gene is TRBJ1-6, the V gene TRBV5-6; the D gene is possibly TRBD1 (5 bases). Sequencing used PBMCs. The clonotype was recovered from a human donor with T large granular lymphocyte leukemia. Some clones in this sample may be carry-over from other donors' samples. In nucleotides, the CDR3 is TGTGCCAGCAGCTTATCAGGGAGGTTTTCACCCCTCCACTTT. Amino acid sequence: CASSLSGRFSPLHF.